The clone carrying this T cell receptor (beta chain) has more than one count but fewer than ten. The CDR3 spans 14 residues. Germline V gene lookup returns CDR1 LGHNA and CDR2 YNFKEQ. V shed 4 bases and J 4 bases; nucleotides not matched to a gene: 5. The sample belongs to a study of response to subunit inactivated influenza vaccine. Each CDR3 protein is one row after TCRdb ran MiXCR on the RT-PCR reads. The sample shows 650,000 to 800,000 distinct CDR3 sequences, under 20% of them seen only once. This TCR was recovered from a man over 45 who received an inactivated influenza vaccine. The source material was PBMCs from blood, sampled 4 to 6 days after vaccination. This chain uses TRBV4-2 with TRBJ2-7, with TRBD2 matching 9 bases. CDR3 amino acids: CASSPALAGYEQYF. The CDR3 coding sequence is TGTGCCAGCAGCCCAGCGCTAGCGGGGTACGAGCAGTACTTC.